One and the same sample provided the 9 T cell receptor beta chains below, sequenced in a study of liver allograft versus peripheral blood T cells. The overall study: Recipients' peripheral blood supplied the T cell receptor repertoires against which those in transplanted livers were compared.

TCRdb redid the calling of the reads with MiXCR, one entry per CDR3 protein. This sample has a few thousand distinct CDR3 sequences; about 19% occur once, and the top ten carry 35% to 40%. These receptors originate from a human patient who had a liver transplant. The graft donor may be the source of some T cells.

This clonotype was seen repeatedly, ten times or more. The chain couples TRBV5-1 to TRBJ2-2; D uncertain. The length of the CDR3 is 15 residues. The germline gives CDR1 SGHRS, CDR2 YFSETQ. Deletions cut 2 bases from V and 9 bases from J, with 17 bases between. The CDR3 here is CASSFAALGVRELFF. In DNA, the CDR3 is TGCGCCAGCAGCTTTGCAGCCCTTGGGGTCAGGGAGCTGTTTTTT. Complete variable domain (other parts from reference TRBV5-1 and TRBJ2-2): KAGVTQTPRYLIKTRGQQVTLSCSPISGHRSVSWYQQTPGQGLQFLFEYFSETQRNKGNFPGRFSGRQFSNSRSEMNVSTLELGDSALYLCASSFAALGVRELFFGEGSRLTVL.

In its sample, this clonotype ranks as medium-sized (0.01 to 0.1%). CDR3 residues: CASSPLVENTEAFF. CDR3 nucleotide sequence: TGTGCCAGCAGTCCTCTGGTCGAGAACACTGAAGCTTTCTTT. The V and J genes are TRBV27 and TRBJ1-1; D remains unclear. Looked up from germline, CDR1 is MNHEY and CDR2 is SMNVEV (reference sequence). The CDR3 is made up of 14 amino acids. The V gene lost 5 bases and the J gene lost 1 base, with 11 bases spanning the gap.

J is TRBJ2-5 and V is TRBV12-5, with D uncertain. V lost 2 bases to trimming and J lost 4 bases, with 2 bases between them. The germline V gene encodes CDR1 LGHNT and CDR2 FRNRAP. The CDR3 sequence is 11 residues long. CDR3 nucleotide sequence: TGTGCTAGTGGTTTGAGAGAGACCCAGTACTTC. Translated, it gives CASGLRETQYF.

By sample fraction, this clonotype is medium-sized. DNA for the CDR3: TGTGCCAGCAGTGGGACTAGCGGGGGATACAATGAGCAGTTCTTC. Translation: CASSGTSGGYNEQFF. The chain links TRBV6-6 to TRBJ2-1, with 14 bases identical to TRBD2. V lost 5 bases to trimming and J lost 4 bases; unmatched junction nucleotides: 1. The germline V gene has CDR1 MNHNY and CDR2 SVGAGI (reference sequence). The CDR3 is 15 amino acids.

This clonotype qualifies as medium-sized. This rearrangement joins TRBV29-1 to TRBJ1-1; possibly TRBD1 for D (5 bases). V was trimmed by 4 bases and J by 5 bases, leaving 14 bases between them. Looked up from germline, CDR1 is SQVTM and CDR2 is ANQGSEA. CDR3 length: 13 amino acids. Written as DNA, the CDR3 is TGCAGCGTTGTGAGGGGCGAGGGGACTGAAGCTTTCTTT. Translation: CSVVRGEGTEAFF.

This clonotype was seen repeatedly, ten times or more. The rearrangement joins TRBV20-1 to TRBJ2-3, with D perhaps matching TRBD1 (5 bases). The CDR3 runs 15 residues. V lost 1 base and J 2 bases, leaving 13 bases between the germline ends. Germline V gene sequence: CDR1 DFQATT, CDR2 SNEGSKA (reference sequence). The CDR3 DNA sequence: TGCAGTGCTAGAGGAACACAGGTGGCCACAGATACGCAGTATTTT. As protein: CSARGTQVATDTQYF.

This clonotype appeared a few times. The chain recombines TRBV14 with TRBJ1-1, with 7 bases identical to TRBD1. The CDR3 totals 15 residues. Germline V lookup: CDR1 SGHDN, CDR2 FVKESK. Trimming took 1 base from V and 8 from J; bases not matched to a gene: 10. This CDR3 is CASSQASGGGREAFF. CDR3 nucleotide sequence: TGTGCCAGCAGCCAAGCTTCGGGAGGGGGCAGGGAAGCTTTCTTT.

The chain carries TRBV20-1 and TRBJ2-1; 7 positions match TRBD2. CDR1 and CDR2 from the germline V gene are DFQATT and SNEGSKA (reference sequence). V was pared by 8 bases and J by 6 bases, with 10 bases of the junction left unmatched. The CDR3 consists of 13 residues. Here the CDR3 reads CSLLGAGLNEQFF. The CDR3 DNA reads as TGCAGTCTTTTGGGAGCGGGGCTCAATGAGCAGTTCTTC.

This clonotype is medium-sized (0.01 to 0.1%). The chain combines TRBV7-9 with TRBJ2-1, with 13 bases fitting TRBD2. The CDR3 totals 13 residues. The trim removed 6 bases at V and 7 bases at J, leaving 0 bases unmatched. Germline assignment: CDR1 SEHNR and CDR2 FQNEAQ (reference sequence). The DNA for the CDR3 is TGTGCCAGCAGGACTAGCGGGAGGAATGAGCAGTTCTTC. Its translation is CASRTSGRNEQFF.